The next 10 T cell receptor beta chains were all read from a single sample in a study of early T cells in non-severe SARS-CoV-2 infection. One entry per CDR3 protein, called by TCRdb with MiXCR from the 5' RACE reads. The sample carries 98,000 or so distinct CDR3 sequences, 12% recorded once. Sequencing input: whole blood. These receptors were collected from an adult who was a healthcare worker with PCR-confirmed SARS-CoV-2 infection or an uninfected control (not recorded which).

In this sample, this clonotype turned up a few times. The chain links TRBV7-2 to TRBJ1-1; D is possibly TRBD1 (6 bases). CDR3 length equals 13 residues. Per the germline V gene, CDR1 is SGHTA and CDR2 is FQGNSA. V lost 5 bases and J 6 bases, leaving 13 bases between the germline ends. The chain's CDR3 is CASSIKQGSEAFF. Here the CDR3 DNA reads TGTGCCAGCAGCATAAAACAGGGCTCTGAAGCTTTCTTT.

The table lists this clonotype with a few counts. As DNA, the CDR3 is TGTGCCAGCAGCGAGACAGGGGTCTCCTACGAGCAGTACTTC. Translation gives CASSETGVSYEQYF. This rearrangement joins TRBV12-3 or TRBV12-4 to TRBJ2-7; 8 nucleotides match TRBD1. The V segment lost 6 bases and the J segment 0 bases; nucleotides outside the gene matches: 4. This CDR3 contains 14 residues.

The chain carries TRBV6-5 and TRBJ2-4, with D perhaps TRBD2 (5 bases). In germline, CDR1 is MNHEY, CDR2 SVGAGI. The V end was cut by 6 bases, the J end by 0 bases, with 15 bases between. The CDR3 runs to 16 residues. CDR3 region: CASSSPGMLAKNIQYF. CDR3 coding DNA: TGTGCCAGCAGCTCCCCGGGGATGCTAGCCAAAAACATTCAGTACTTC.

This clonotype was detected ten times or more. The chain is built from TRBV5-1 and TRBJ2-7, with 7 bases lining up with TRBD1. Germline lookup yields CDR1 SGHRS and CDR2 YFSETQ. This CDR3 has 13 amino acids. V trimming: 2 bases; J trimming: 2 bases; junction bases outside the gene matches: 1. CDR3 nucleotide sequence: TGCGCCAGCAGCTTCGGGACAGCCTACGAGCAGTACTTC. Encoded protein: CASSFGTAYEQYF.

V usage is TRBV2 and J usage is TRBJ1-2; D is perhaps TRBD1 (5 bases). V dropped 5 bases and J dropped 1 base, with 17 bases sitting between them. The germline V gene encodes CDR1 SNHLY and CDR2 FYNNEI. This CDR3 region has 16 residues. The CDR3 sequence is CASSSGTPKLNYGYTF. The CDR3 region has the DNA TGTGCCAGCAGTTCCGGGACCCCAAAACTTAACTATGGCTACACCTTC.

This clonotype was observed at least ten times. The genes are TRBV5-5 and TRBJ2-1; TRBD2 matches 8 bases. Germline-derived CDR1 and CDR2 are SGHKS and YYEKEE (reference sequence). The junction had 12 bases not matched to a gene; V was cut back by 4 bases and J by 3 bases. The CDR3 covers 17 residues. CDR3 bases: TGTGCCAGCAGCAAAAGGGCTAGCGGGCTTCTCTACAATGAGCAGTTCTTC. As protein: CASSKRASGLLYNEQFF.

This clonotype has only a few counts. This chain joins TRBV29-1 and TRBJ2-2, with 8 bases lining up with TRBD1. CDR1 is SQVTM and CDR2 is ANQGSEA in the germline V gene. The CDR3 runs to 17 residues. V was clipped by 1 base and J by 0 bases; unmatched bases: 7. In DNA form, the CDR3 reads TGCAGCGTTGAAGGAGGGCCGACAGGGGCGAACACCGGGGAGCTGTTTTTT. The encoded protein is CSVEGGPTGANTGELFF.

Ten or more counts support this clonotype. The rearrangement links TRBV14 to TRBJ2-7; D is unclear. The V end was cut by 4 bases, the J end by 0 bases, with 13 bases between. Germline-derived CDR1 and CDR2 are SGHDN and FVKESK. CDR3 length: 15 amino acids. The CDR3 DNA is TGTGCCAGCAGCCCGTACTCGGGCGGCTCCTACGAGCAGTACTTC. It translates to CASSPYSGGSYEQYF.

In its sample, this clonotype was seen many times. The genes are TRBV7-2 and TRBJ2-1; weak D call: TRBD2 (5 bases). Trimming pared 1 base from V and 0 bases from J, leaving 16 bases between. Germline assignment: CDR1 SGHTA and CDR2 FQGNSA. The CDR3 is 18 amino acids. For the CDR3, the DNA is TGTGCCAGCAGCTTAGAGCTTCAGAGGGCTAGCTCCTACAATGAGCAGTTCTTC. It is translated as CASSLELQRASSYNEQFF.

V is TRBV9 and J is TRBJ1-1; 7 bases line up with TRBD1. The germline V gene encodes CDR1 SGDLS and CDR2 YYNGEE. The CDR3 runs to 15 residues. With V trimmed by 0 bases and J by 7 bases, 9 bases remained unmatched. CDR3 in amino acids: CASSVVGTAPIEAFF. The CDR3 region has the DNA TGTGCCAGCAGCGTAGTTGGGACAGCGCCTATTGAAGCTTTCTTT.